The source of this T cell receptor beta chain is a study of T cells after yellow fever vaccination. Study results and limitations: Subsequent to the booster, the majority of primary-vaccination clones reappeared (around 96% CD4, 88% CD8).

This clonotype was seen just once. Its antigen is as yet unknown. MiXCR, run by TCRdb on the 5' RACE reads, gives a single entry per CDR3 protein. This repertoire shows 300,000 to 400,000 distinct CDR3 sequences, 7.5% to 9% found once; its top ten account for approximately 19%. The CDR3 is 14 residues long. Trimming pared 7 bases from V and 1 base from J, leaving 11 bases between. The specimen comprised PBMCs, sampled on the day of the first yellow fever vaccination. V gene TRBV12-3 or TRBV12-4 combines with J gene TRBJ1-5, with a possible D match to TRBD1 (6 bases). The clonotype was recovered from a man between 18 and 29 years old who received the YFV17D yellow fever vaccine. CDR3 nucleotides: TGTGCCAGCACCTTTCAGGGGAGCAATCAGCCCCAGCATTTT. Its translation: CASTFQGSNQPQHF.